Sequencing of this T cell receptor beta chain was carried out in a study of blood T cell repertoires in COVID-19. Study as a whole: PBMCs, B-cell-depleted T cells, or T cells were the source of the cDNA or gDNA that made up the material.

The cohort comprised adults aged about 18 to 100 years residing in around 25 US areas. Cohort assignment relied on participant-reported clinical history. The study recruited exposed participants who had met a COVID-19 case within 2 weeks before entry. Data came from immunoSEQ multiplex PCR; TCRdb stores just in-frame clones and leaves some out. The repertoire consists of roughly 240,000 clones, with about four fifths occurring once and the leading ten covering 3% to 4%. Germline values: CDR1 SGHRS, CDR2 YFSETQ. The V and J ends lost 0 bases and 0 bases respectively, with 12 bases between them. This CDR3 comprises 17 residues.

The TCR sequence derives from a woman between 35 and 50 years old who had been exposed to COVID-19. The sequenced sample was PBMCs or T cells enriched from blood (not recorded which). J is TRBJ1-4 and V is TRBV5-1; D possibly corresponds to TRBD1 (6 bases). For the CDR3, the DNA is TGCGCCAGCAGCTTGGATTGGACAGCGACAACTAATGAAAAACTGTTTTTT. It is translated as CASSLDWTATTNEKLFF.